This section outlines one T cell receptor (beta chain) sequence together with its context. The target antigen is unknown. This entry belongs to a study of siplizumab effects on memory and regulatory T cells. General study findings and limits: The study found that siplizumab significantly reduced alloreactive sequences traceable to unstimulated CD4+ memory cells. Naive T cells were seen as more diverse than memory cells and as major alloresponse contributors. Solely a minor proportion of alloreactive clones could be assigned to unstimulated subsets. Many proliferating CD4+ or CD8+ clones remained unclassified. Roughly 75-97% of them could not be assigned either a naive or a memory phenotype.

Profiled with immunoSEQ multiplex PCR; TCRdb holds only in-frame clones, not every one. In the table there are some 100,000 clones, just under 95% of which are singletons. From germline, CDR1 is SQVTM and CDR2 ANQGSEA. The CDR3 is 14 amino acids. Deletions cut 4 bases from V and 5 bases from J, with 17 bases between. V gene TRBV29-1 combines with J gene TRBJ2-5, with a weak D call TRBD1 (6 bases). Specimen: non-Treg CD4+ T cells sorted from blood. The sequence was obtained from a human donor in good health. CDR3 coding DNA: TGCAGCGTTGGGTCAGGGGCCCTTGGGGAGACCCAGTACTTC. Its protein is CSVGSGALGETQYF.